The present entry profiles one TCR beta chain with its context. Sequencing used immunoSEQ multiplex PCR; TCRdb keeps in-frame clones, though not all of them. The data contain roughly 250,000 clones, around 87% of them seen just once; the ten biggest clones take up about 6%. Germline assignment: CDR1 MNHEY and CDR2 SVGAGI. This CDR3 region has 13 residues. Trimming left V 11 bases short and J 4 bases short, with 15 bases between. The data originate from a study of blood T cell repertoires in COVID-19. Sequences were obtained from PBMCs or T cells enriched from blood (not recorded which). The origin of this receptor is a woman aged 25-40 years with acute COVID-19. The chain couples TRBV6-5 to TRBJ1-5, with D maybe TRBD1 (5 bases). DNA of the CDR3: TGTGCCTCTTTGGGGGGGGTTAATCAGCCCCAGCATTTT. Protein product: CASLGGVNQPQHF.